A selection of T cell receptor beta chains follows, all from one sample in a study of blood T cell repertoires in COVID-19. Here immunoSEQ multiplex PCR was the method, and the copy in TCRdb shows in-frame clones only, minus some. The data contain about 94,000 clones, roughly 70% of them singletons. The sequencing input was peripheral blood. Receptors originate from a man between 65 and 79 years old with COVID-19, enrolled during active disease. The CDR3 runs from the conserved cysteine through the conserved F or W. The D gene is left open where the match is weak. Not every row has a clone size; where given, it reads once, few, many or a size class.

>15|TRBD1|NA|TRBJ1-1|TRBV7-8
TGTGCCAGCAGCACAGGGACAGGGGTCAACACTGAAGCTTTCTTT
CASSTGTGVNTEAFF
>16|NA|NA|TRBJ2-7|TRBV28
TGTGCCAGCAGTCCCCAAGGAGGGGGCGATACCTACGAGCAGTACTTC
CASSPQGGGDTYEQYF
>13|NA|NA|TRBJ1-2|TRBV20-1
TGCAGTGCTAGTCCCGACAGAAACTATGGCTACACCTTC
CSASPDRNYGYTF
>15|TRBD2|NA|TRBJ2-3|TRBV2
TGTGCCAGCCAGGGCGGGAGAGGTAGCACAGATACGCAGTATTTT
CASQGGRGSTDTQYF
>14|NA|NA|TRBJ2-7|TRBV15
TGTGCCACCAGCAGAGATTCAGGGGGGTACGAGCAGTACTTC
CATSRDSGGYEQYF
>19|TRBD2|NA|TRBJ2-1|TRBV15
TGTGCCACCAGCAGAGGGCTAGCGGGAGGGCCAGGATTCTACAATGAGCAGTTCTTC
CATSRGLAGGPGFYNEQFF
>14|NA|NA|TRBJ2-2|TRBV7-2
TGTGCCAGCAGCACGGACACTAACACCGGGGAGCTGTTTTTT
CASSTDTNTGELFF
>12|TRBD2|few|TRBJ2-5|TRBV2
TGTGCCAGCATGACTAGCGGGCTCCCCCAGTACTTC
CASMTSGLPQYF
>13|TRBD1|NA|TRBJ1-2|TRBV6-5
TGTGCCAGCAGTACAGGGGCCCAGGGGAGCTACACCTTC
CASSTGAQGSYTF
>16|TRBD1|NA|TRBJ1-3|TRBV4-2
TGTGCCAGCAGCCGCCTGGGGACAGCCTCTGGAAACACCATATATTTT
CASSRLGTASGNTIYF
>14|NA|NA|TRBJ2-7|TRBV6-5
TGTGCCAGCAGAAGTGGGGGGTTAACCTACGAGCAGTACTTC
CASRSGGLTYEQYF
>14|TRBD1|NA|TRBJ1-3|TRBV6-5
TGTGCCAGCAGTACACAGGGGTCCGGAAACACCATATATTTT
CASSTQGSGNTIYF
>14|NA|NA|TRBJ2-1|TRBV27
TGTGCCAGCAGTTTTGGCTCCCCGAGGAATGAGCAGTTCTTC
CASSFGSPRNEQFF
>14|TRBD2|once|TRBJ2-5|TRBV5-1
TGCGCCAGCAGCAGCGGGAGTCCGGGGGAGACCCAGTACTTC
CASSSGSPGETQYF
>12|NA|NA|TRBJ1-2|TRBV2
TGTGCCAGCAGTGTGGGGGGGTATGGCTACACCTTC
CASSVGGYGYTF
>13|TRBD1|NA|TRBJ2-1|TRBV9
TGTGCCAGCAGCGTAGAAGGGACAGATAGGTACTTCTTC
CASSVEGTDRYFF
>19|NA|NA|TRBJ2-6|TRBV10-1
TGCGCCAGCAGTGTCTCCTCGACCCGCGCGGGTTCTGGGGCCAACGTCCTGACTTTC
CASSVSSTRAGSGANVLTF
>16|TRBD1|NA|TRBJ1-5|TRBV5-6
TGTGCCAGCAGCTCGGGACAGGGGATAAGCAATCAGCCCCAGCATTTT
CASSSGQGISNQPQHF
>15|TRBD2|few|TRBJ2-1|TRBV28
TGTGCCAGCAGCGATACGGGACTAGCGGGAGGGCTACTGTTCTTC
CASSDTGLAGGLLFF
>14|TRBD1|NA|TRBJ2-2|TRBV7-3
TGTGCCAGCAGCTCCAGACAGGGGCCCGGGGAGCTGTTTTTT
CASSSRQGPGELFF
>15|TRBD1|few|TRBJ1-1|TRBV7-6
TGTGCCAGCAGCGGCAGAGGGGGCCGCGACACTGAAGCTTTCTTT
CASSGRGGRDTEAFF
>16|TRBD2|few|TRBJ2-7|TRBV5-1
TGCGCCAGCAGCCAAACCGGGACTAGCGACTTCTACGAGCAGTACTTC
CASSQTGTSDFYEQYF
>17|TRBD1|once|TRBJ2-7|TRBV5-1
TGCGCCAGCAGCTTATTGGCTCCGGGACAGGGGTCGTACGAGCAGTACTTC
CASSLLAPGQGSYEQYF
>14|TRBD1|NA|TRBJ1-1|TRBV27
TGTGCCAGCAGCTGGGGCAGGGGGCAAACTGAAGCTTTCTTT
CASSWGRGQTEAFF
>18|TRBD2|few|TRBJ2-3|TRBV5-1
TGCGCCAGCAGCTTGGGGGCTAGCGGGAATGGTGGCACAGATACGCAGTATTTT
CASSLGASGNGGTDTQYF
>17|NA|NA|TRBJ2-2|TRBV7-9
TGTGCCAGCAGTCAGCCCCTCGGGTCCTCTAACACCGGGGAGCTGTTTTTT
CASSQPLGSSNTGELFF
>12|NA|NA|TRBJ2-7|TRBV28
TGTGCCAGCGCGCAGGGCCTGAACGAGCAGTACTTC
CASAQGLNEQYF
>19|NA|NA|TRBJ2-6|TRBV7-2
TGTGCCAGCAGCCTCTGGGGGGAACTCAGGGCAAGTGGGGCCAACGTCCTGACTTTC
CASSLWGELRASGANVLTF
>13|NA|NA|TRBJ2-2|TRBV19
TGTGCCAGTAGTATTAACCGAGCCGGGGAGCTGTTTTTT
CASSINRAGELFF
>16|TRBD2|few|TRBJ2-7|TRBV19
TGTGCCAGTAGTCGTGGTCGGACTAGCGGACCTTACGAGCAGTACTTC
CASSRGRTSGPYEQYF
>14|TRBD2|NA|TRBJ2-1|TRBV11-2
TGTGCCAGCAGCGGAAGCGGGGGCTACAATGAGCAGTTCTTC
CASSGSGGYNEQFF
>14|NA|NA|TRBJ1-1|TRBV5-1
TGCGCCAGCAGCTTTTCTGACGGGGGGACTGAAGCTTTCTTT
CASSFSDGGTEAFF
>13|NA|once|TRBJ2-7|TRBV28
TGTGCCAGCAGTTTAGTCACAGTCTACGAGCAGTACTTC
CASSLVTVYEQYF
>14|NA|NA|TRBJ2-5|TRBV19
TGTGCCAGTAGCCTACAGGGCCCGGGTGAGACCCAGTACTTC
CASSLQGPGETQYF
>15|TRBD2|NA|TRBJ2-1|TRBV27
TGTGCCAGCAGGGATAAGGGACTAATTGACAATGAGCAGTTCTTC
CASRDKGLIDNEQFF
>13|NA|NA|TRBJ2-7|TRBV19
TGTGCCAGTAGTTTGGGACTGAGCTACGAGCAGTACTTC
CASSLGLSYEQYF
>16|NA|NA|TRBJ1-6|TRBV4-2
TGTGCCAGCAGCCAAGAAACGGGAGCGGGGAATTCACCCCTCCACTTT
CASSQETGAGNSPLHF
>13|TRBD1|NA|TRBJ2-7|TRBV5-1
TGCGCCAGCAGCCCAGGGGGTTCCGACGAGCAGTACTTC
CASSPGGSDEQYF
>12|NA|NA|TRBJ2-7|TRBV7-2
TGTGCCAGCGGGGGGGGCCGGTACGAGCAGTACTTC
CASGGGRYEQYF
>14|TRBD1|once|TRBJ2-5|TRBV7-2
TGTGCCAGCAGCCCGGGACAGGCCAGAGGGACCCAGTACTTC
CASSPGQARGTQYF
>15|TRBD2|NA|TRBJ2-3|TRBV4-3
TGCGCCAGCAGCCAAGGAAGCGGGAGGGAAGATACGCAGTATTTT
CASSQGSGREDTQYF
>14|TRBD1|NA|TRBJ2-7|TRBV5-1
TGCGCCAGCAGCGAGACAGGGAGCTCCTACGAGCAGTACTTC
CASSETGSSYEQYF
>17|TRBD2|NA|TRBJ2-5|TRBV20-1
TGCAGTGCTAGTGAGGGACTAGCGGGAGGGCCGGAAGAGACCCAGTACTTC
CSASEGLAGGPEETQYF
>15|TRBD2|NA|TRBJ2-3|TRBV11-2
TGTGCCAGCAGTTCCCTCGCGGGGGGGGCAGATACGCAGTATTTT
CASSSLAGGADTQYF
>16|TRBD1|once|TRBJ2-1|TRBV27
TGTGCCAGCAGTTTAGGGTTGACAGGGTCCCCCAATGAGCAGTTCTTC
CASSLGLTGSPNEQFF
>13|TRBD1|few|TRBJ2-7|TRBV29-1
TGCAGCGTAGCGCGACAGGGGTTCTACGAGCAGTACTTC
CSVARQGFYEQYF